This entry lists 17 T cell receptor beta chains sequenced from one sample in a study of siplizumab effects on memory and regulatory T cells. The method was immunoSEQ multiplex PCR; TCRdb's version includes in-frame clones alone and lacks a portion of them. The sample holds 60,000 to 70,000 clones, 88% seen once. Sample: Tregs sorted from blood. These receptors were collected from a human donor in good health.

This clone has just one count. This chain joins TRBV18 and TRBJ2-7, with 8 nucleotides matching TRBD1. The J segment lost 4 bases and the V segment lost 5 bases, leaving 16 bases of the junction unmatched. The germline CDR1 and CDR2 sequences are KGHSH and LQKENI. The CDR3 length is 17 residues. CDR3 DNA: TGTGCCAGCTCATCCTTTCAGGACAGGGCTAAGAAGTACGAGCAGTACTTC. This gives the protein CASSSFQDRAKKYEQYF.

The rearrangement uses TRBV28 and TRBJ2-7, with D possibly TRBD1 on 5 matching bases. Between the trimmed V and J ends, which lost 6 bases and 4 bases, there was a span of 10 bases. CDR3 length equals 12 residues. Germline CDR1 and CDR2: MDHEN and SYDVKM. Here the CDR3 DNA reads TGTGCCAGCAGCCCAGGGCAATACGAGCAGTACTTC. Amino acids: CASSPGQYEQYF.

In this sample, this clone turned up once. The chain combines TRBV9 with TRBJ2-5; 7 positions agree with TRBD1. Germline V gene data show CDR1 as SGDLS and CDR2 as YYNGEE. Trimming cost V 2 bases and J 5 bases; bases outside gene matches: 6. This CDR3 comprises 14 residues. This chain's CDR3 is CASSVAGGLETQYF. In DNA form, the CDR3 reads TGTGCCAGCAGCGTTGCAGGGGGTTTGGAGACCCAGTACTTC.

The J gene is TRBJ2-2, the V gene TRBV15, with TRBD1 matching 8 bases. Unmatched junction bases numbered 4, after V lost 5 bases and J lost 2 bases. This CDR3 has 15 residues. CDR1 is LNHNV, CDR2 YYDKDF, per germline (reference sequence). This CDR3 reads CATSWGQVNTGELFF. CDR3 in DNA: TGTGCCACCAGCTGGGGACAGGTCAACACCGGGGAGCTGTTTTTT.

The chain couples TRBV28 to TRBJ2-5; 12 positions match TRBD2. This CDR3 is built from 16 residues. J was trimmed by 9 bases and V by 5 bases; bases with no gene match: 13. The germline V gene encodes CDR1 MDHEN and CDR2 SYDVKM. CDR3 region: CASSGSRYGLAGPQYF. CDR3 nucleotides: TGTGCCAGCAGTGGCTCTCGCTATGGACTAGCGGGACCCCAGTACTTC. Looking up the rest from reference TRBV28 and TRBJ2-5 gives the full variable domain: DVKVTQSSRYLVKRTGEKVFLECVQDMDHENMFWYRQDPGLGLRLIYFSYDVKMKEKGDIPEGYSVSREKKERFSLILESASTNQTSMYLCASSGSRYGLAGPQYFGPGTRLLVL.

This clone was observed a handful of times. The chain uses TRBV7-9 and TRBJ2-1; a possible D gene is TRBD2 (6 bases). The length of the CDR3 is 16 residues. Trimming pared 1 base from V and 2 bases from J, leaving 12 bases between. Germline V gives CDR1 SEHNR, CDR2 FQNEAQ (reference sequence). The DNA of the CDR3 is TGTGCCAGCAGCTTAGGGGCTAGCGCTACCTACAATGAGCAGTTCTTC. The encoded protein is CASSLGASATYNEQFF.

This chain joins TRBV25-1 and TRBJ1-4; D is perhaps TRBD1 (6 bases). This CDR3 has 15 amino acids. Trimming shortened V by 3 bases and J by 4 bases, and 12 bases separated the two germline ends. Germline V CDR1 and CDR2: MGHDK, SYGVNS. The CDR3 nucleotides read TGTGCCAGCAGTGATCCCGGACAGTTTAATGAAAAACTGTTTTTT. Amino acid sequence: CASSDPGQFNEKLFF. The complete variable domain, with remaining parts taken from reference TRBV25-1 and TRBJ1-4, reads EADIYQTPRYLVIGTGKKITLECSQTMGHDKMYWYQQDPGMELHLIHYSYGVNSTEKGDLSSESTVSRIRTEHFPLTLESARPSHTSQYLCASSDPGQFNEKLFFGSGTQLSVL.

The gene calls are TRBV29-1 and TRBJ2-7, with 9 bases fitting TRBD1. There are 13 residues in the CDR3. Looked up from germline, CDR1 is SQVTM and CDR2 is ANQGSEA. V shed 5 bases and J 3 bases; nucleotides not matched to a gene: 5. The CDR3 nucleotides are TGCAGCGTTCGGACAGGGGTATACTACGAGCAGTACTTC. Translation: CSVRTGVYYEQYF.

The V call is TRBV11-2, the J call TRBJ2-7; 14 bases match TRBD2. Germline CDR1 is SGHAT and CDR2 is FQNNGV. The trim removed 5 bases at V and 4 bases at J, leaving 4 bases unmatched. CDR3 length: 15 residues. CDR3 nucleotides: TGTGCCAGCAGCGAAAGACTAGCGGGAGGGTACGAGCAGTACTTC. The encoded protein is CASSERLAGGYEQYF.

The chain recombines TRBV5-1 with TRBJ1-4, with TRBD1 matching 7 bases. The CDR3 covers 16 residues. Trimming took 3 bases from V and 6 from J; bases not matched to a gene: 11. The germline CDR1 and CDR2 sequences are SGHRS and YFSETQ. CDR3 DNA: TGCGCCAGCAGCTCCCCTCGGACAGGAAAAGATGAAAAACTGTTTTTT. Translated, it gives CASSSPRTGKDEKLFF.

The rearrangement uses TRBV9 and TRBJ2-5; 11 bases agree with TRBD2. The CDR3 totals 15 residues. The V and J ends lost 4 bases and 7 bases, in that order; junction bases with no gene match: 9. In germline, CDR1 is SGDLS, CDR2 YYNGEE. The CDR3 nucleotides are TGTGCCAGCAGCCCCCGACTAGCGGGGCCAGGGACCCAGTACTTC. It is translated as CASSPRLAGPGTQYF.

Here the CDR3 DNA reads TGCGCCAGCTCCGGACAGGGCGGAAACACCATATATTTT. Amino acids: CASSGQGGNTIYF. J is TRBJ1-3 and V is TRBV5-1; TRBD1 matches at 8 bases. This CDR3 has 13 residues. The germline V gene encodes CDR1 SGHRS and CDR2 YFSETQ. V lost 7 bases, J lost 4 bases, and 4 bases stayed unmatched.

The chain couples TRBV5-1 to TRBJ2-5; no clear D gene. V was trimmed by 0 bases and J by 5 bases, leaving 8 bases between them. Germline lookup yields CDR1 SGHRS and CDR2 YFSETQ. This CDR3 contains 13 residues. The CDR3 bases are TGCGCCAGCAGCTTGGGGGGTATGGAGACCCAGTACTTC. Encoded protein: CASSLGGMETQYF.

The CDR3 is CASSYSDRGKTQYF. As DNA, the CDR3 is TGTGCCAGCAGTTACTCGGACAGGGGAAAGACCCAGTACTTC. The V call is TRBV6-5, the J call TRBJ2-5, with 9 bases lining up with TRBD1. The CDR3 has 14 residues. Germline assignment: CDR1 MNHEY and CDR2 SVGAGI. Trimming removed 0 bases from V and 6 bases from J; junction bases left unmatched: 2.

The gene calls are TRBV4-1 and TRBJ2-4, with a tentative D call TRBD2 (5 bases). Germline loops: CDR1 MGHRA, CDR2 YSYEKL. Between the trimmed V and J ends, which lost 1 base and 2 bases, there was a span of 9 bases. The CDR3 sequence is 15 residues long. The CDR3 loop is CASSQVAGPKNIQYF. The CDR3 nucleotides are TGCGCCAGCAGCCAAGTGGCGGGTCCCAAAAACATTCAGTACTTC.

Here the CDR3 reads CASSYSRTRGLYGYTF. The DNA for the CDR3 is TGTGCCAGCAGTTACTCAAGGACAAGGGGGTTATATGGCTACACCTTC. The chain joins TRBV6-5 to TRBJ1-2; a possible D gene is TRBD1 (6 bases). V lost 0 bases and J lost 5, with 16 bases in between. The CDR3 has 16 residues. Germline V lookup: CDR1 MNHEY, CDR2 SVGAGI.

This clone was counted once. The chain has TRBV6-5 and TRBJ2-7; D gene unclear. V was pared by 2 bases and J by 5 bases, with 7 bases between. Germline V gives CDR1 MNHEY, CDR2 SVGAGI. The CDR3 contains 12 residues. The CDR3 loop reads CASSYVGNEQYF. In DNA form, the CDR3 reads TGTGCCAGCAGTTACGTGGGCAACGAGCAGTACTTC.